The source of this T cell receptor (beta chain) is a study of regulatory T cells in long-lasting Graves disease. V trimming: 10 bases; J trimming: 0 bases; junction bases outside the gene matches: 15. In germline, CDR1 is MDHEN, CDR2 SYDVKM. The CDR3 consists of 17 residues. Documented time point: newly diagnosed GD, antithyroid drugs for less than 3 months. The TCR library was prepared using RNA isolated from PBMCs. The TCR beta library used iRepertoire HTBI primers with Arm-PCR amplification of CDR3. TCRdb passed the multiplex PCR reads through MiXCR, listing each CDR3 protein once. The sample yields approximately 350,000 distinct CDR3 sequences, approximately 10% seen once. Study conclusions and caveats: Persistent disease was associated with favored TRBV28 usage and with favored use of TRBJ1-2 and TRBJ2-5.

A word on this clonotype: Its antigen is currently unknown.

These sequences were also reported in another study, on T cells in Graves' hyperthyroidism and ophthalmopathy. That paper notes: Ophthalmopathy cases were set apart from stable hyperthyroidism by a 13 V-J model.

The origin of this receptor is a woman aged 18-35 years with Graves disease. Sequenced here: peripheral blood mononuclear cells (PBMCs), sampled at new diagnosis, from a patient treated with antithyroid drugs. The chain employs TRBV28 and TRBJ2-5; the match to TRBD2 covers 9 bases. The CDR3 protein is CATRPGTSRYYQETQYF. CDR3 nucleotides: TGTGCCACAAGACCCGGGACTAGCAGATACTACCAAGAGACCCAGTACTTC.